Below are 6 T cell receptor beta chains sequenced from a single sample in a study of cytomegalovirus exposure and HLA in healthy donors. The PCR employed 60 Vbeta primers together with 13 Jbeta primers. Repertoires were generated with immunoSEQ multiplex PCR, while TCRdb's copy carries only in-frame clones and drops some. The sample has roughly 93,000 clones; 76% are singletons. Specimen: PBMCs. Every receptor here comes from a middle-aged man in good health and CMV-seronegative.

CDR3 bases: TGCAGCGTTAGTTTGGGGGGGGCTGTGGGTGAGACCCAGTACTTC. This translates into CSVSLGGAVGETQYF. This sequence joins TRBV29-1 and TRBJ2-5; perhaps TRBD2 as D (7 bases). The germline V gene has CDR1 SQVTM and CDR2 ANQGSEA. Trimming shortened V by 5 bases and J by 5 bases, and 21 bases separated the two germline ends. The CDR3 is made up of 15 amino acids.

This clone was detected only a few times. V and J are TRBV27 and TRBJ2-7; a weak D match, TRBD2 (6 bases). The V end was cut by 4 bases, the J end by 2 bases, with 12 bases between. This CDR3 comprises 14 residues. Germline CDR1 MNHEY, CDR2 SMNVEV (reference sequence). The CDR3 sequence: CASSSAGLAYEQYF. Written as DNA, the CDR3 is TGTGCCAGCAGTTCGGCGGGACTCGCCTACGAGCAGTACTTC.

This clone was picked up a small number of times. V and J are TRBV5-1 and TRBJ1-2, with 7 bases aligning to TRBD1. Losses at the gene ends were 2 bases for V and 6 bases for J; bases not matched to a gene: 19. The CDR3 totals 18 residues. Germline V gene lookup returns CDR1 SGHRS and CDR2 YFSETQ. CDR3 in amino acids: CASSFPSGTARNMDGYTF. DNA for the CDR3: TGCGCCAGCAGCTTCCCTTCCGGGACAGCCAGAAATATGGATGGCTACACCTTC. Using reference TRBV5-1 and TRBJ1-2 for the parts outside the CDR3, the full variable domain is KAGVTQTPRYLIKTRGQQVTLSCSPISGHRSVSWYQQTPGQGLQFLFEYFSETQRNKGNFPGRFSGRQFSNSRSEMNVSTLELGDSALYLCASSFPSGTARNMDGYTFGSGTRLTVV.

The chain joins TRBV4-3 to TRBJ2-7; D may be TRBD1 (6 bases). Germline CDR1 is LGHNA and CDR2 is YSLEER. The length of the CDR3 is 14 residues. Trimming removed 4 bases at V and 3 bases at J, with 13 bases between. The CDR3 coding sequence is TGCGCCAGCAGCCCAACAGGGCTGGGCTACGAGCAGTACTTC. This encodes CASSPTGLGYEQYF.

The chain recombines TRBV6-6 with TRBJ2-3, with TRBD2 identical over 7 bases. Germline V gene data show CDR1 as MNHNY and CDR2 as SVGAGI (reference sequence). This CDR3 comprises 13 residues. After removal of 6 bases from V and 4 bases from J, the junction contained 4 bases not matched to a gene. CDR3 protein: CASSLGGSDTQYF. CDR3 nucleotides: TGTGCCAGCAGCCTGGGGGGGTCAGATACGCAGTATTTT.

J is TRBJ2-7 and V is TRBV18; 7 bases fit TRBD1. With V trimmed by 2 bases and J by 0 bases, 1 base remained unmatched. This CDR3 is 14 amino acids long. CDR1 KGHSH and CDR2 LQKENI come from the germline V gene. The CDR3 DNA follows: TGTGCCAGCTCACCAGGGACAGTCTCCTACGAGCAGTACTTC. It codes for CASSPGTVSYEQYF.